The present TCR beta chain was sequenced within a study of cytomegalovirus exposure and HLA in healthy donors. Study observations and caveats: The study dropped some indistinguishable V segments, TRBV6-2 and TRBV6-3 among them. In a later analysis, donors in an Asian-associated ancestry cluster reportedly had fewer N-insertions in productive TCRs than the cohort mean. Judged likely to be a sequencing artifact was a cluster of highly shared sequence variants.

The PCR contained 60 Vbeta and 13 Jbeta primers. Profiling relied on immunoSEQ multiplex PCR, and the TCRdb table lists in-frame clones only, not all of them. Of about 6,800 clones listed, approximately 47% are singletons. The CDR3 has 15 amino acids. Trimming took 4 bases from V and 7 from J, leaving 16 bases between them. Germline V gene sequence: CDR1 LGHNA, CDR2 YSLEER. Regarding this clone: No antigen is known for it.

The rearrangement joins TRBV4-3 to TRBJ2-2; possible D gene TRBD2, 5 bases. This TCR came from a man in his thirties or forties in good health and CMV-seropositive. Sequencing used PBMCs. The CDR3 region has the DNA TGCGCCAGCAGCCTTGCTCCTCGGGGAATCGGGGAGCTGTTTTTT. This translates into CASSLAPRGIGELFF.